The rows below give T cell receptor beta chains drawn from one sample of a study of blood T cells in healthy people across ages. TCRdb re-analysed the 5' RACE reads in MiXCR, keeping a single row per CDR3 protein. This sample has about 940,000 distinct CDR3 sequences; around 49% occur once, and the top ten carry 10% to 15%. The sample was blood. The receptors here all came from a man aged 25-45 years in good health. The CDR3 runs from the conserved cysteine through the conserved F or W. The D gene is left open where the match is weak. Rows give clone size only sometimes, using once, few, many, or a class for an expanded clone.

-,TRBV7-9,-,TRBJ2-5,CASSPPWTALSEETQYF,TGTGCCAGCAGCCCCCCATGGACAGCGTTGTCGGAAGAGACCCAGTACTTC
-,TRBV5-1,-,TRBJ2-3,CAGSQSTDTQYF,TGCGCCGGCAGCCAGAGTACAGATACGCAGTATTTT
-,TRBV13,-,TRBJ2-3,CASSSFLGGARTDTQYF,TGTGCCAGCAGCTCCTTCCTGGGGGGGGCCCGCACAGATACGCAGTATTTT
TRBD1,TRBV5-1,few,TRBJ1-2,CASSLNPTGQPSNYGYTF,TGCGCCAGCAGCTTGAACCCGACGGGACAGCCATCTAACTATGGCTACACCTTC
-,TRBV7-2,-,TRBJ2-7,CASSLGGPGSYEQYF,TGTGCCAGCAGCTTAGGGGGGCCGGGCTCCTACGAGCAGTACTTC
-,TRBV6-4,-,TRBJ2-3,CASSDGSILDTQYF,TGTGCCAGCAGTGACGGCTCAATTCTCGATACGCAGTATTTT
-,TRBV27,-,TRBJ2-3,CASSLSQGLDTQYF,TGTGCCAGCAGTTTATCGCAGGGATTAGATACGCAGTATTTT
TRBD1,TRBV20-1,few,TRBJ2-7,CSATTGGGSEQYF,TGCAGTGCCACGACAGGGGGGGGCTCCGAGCAGTACTTC
-,TRBV4-3,-,TRBJ2-3,CASSQVAGFTDTQYF,TGCGCCAGCAGCCAAGTCGCGGGATTCACAGATACGCAGTATTTT
TRBD2,TRBV28,few,TRBJ2-7,CASREPGLAGGLSSYEQYF,TGTGCCAGCAGGGAACCGGGACTAGCGGGGGGCCTTAGCTCCTACGAGCAGTACTTC
-,TRBV2,few,TRBJ1-6,CASAPAVVNSPLHF,TGTGCCAGCGCGCCCGCGGTCGTCAATTCACCCCTCCACTTT
TRBD1,TRBV29-1,few,TRBJ2-7,CSVLAGTGNYEQYF,TGCAGCGTATTAGCCGGGACAGGGAACTACGAGCAGTACTTC
-,TRBV20-1,-,TRBJ2-1,CSARGQVNEQFF,TGCAGTGCTAGAGGGCAAGTCAATGAGCAGTTCTTC
TRBD2,TRBV4-2,-,TRBJ2-5,CAGSQVGEGETQYF,TGTGCCGGCAGCCAGGTCGGGGAGGGAGAGACCCAGTACTTC
-,TRBV28,-,TRBJ2-4,CASRFYPRGAKNIQYF,TGTGCCAGCAGGTTTTACCCCAGGGGAGCCAAAAACATTCAGTACTTC